The clone carrying this T cell receptor beta chain was picked up a small number of times. The sample originates from a study of blood T cells in healthy people across ages. Together with a sample-barcoded 5' primer, a J-beta primer mix was included in a second PCR lasting 7 to 11 cycles. TCRdb redid the calling of the 5' RACE reads with MiXCR, one entry per CDR3 protein. The table records 750,000 to 950,000 distinct CDR3 sequences, around 29% of them present only once. CDR3 size: 14 residues. Per the germline V gene, CDR1 is GTSNPN and CDR2 is SVGIG (reference sequence). V lost 4 bases and J 4 bases, leaving 16 bases between the germline ends. Another study also made use of these data, one on T cells of mothers and their children.

J is TRBJ1-1 and V is TRBV30, with TRBD1 as a possible D gene (5 bases). This receptor was obtained from a woman aged 40 to 55 in good health. Specimen: blood. CDR3 in DNA: TGTGCCTGGAACATTGGGGGGGACTTCACTGAAGCTTTCTTT. Translating gives CAWNIGGDFTEAFF.